Following are 6 T cell receptor beta chains from one sample sequenced in a study of OX40 agonist ivuxolimab in advanced cancers. TCRdb's table, derived via immunoSEQ multiplex PCR, lists solely in-frame clones and lacks some. The repertoire has 60,000 to 65,000 clones, around 90% of them found once; the top ten carry over 4%. The source material was CD4+ or CD8+ T cells sorted from blood, sampled in a trial of the OX40 agonist ivuxolimab. The origin of the receptors is an adult with an advanced solid tumor such as melanoma, head and neck, liver or kidney cancer.

The chain employs TRBV18 and TRBJ2-6; D may be TRBD1 or TRBD2 (5 bases each). Germline V lookup: CDR1 KGHSH, CDR2 LQKENI. The CDR3 totals 18 residues. V lost 3 bases to trimming and J lost 0 bases, with 15 bases between them. The CDR3 DNA is TGTGCCAGCTCACCGTCGGGACGGATGGCCTCTGGGGCCAACGTCCTGACTTTC. This sequence encodes CASSPSGRMASGANVLTF.

The chain combines TRBV25-1 with TRBJ2-3; 9 nucleotides match TRBD1. With 6 bases clipped from V and 5 bases from J, the junction kept 6 bases outside the gene matches. The CDR3 contains 14 residues. Germline V gene lookup returns CDR1 MGHDK and CDR2 SYGVNS. Here the CDR3 reads CASSGTGNLDTQYF. The CDR3 nucleotides are TGTGCCAGCAGCGGGACAGGGAATTTAGATACGCAGTATTTT.

This chain connects TRBV19 to TRBJ1-5; the match to TRBD1 covers 7 bases. The CDR3 is made up of 15 amino acids. The ends lost 4 bases at V and 7 bases at J; junction bases unmatched: 10. The germline CDR1 and CDR2 sequences are LNHDA and SQIVND (reference sequence). CDR3 bases: TGTGCCAGTAGTACTAACAAGGACAGGTTCCAGCCCCAGCATTTT. Amino acid sequence: CASSTNKDRFQPQHF.

This chain uses TRBV5-1 with TRBJ2-5; TRBD1 is a possible D gene (5 bases). Germline assignment: CDR1 SGHRS and CDR2 YFSETQ. V lost 4 bases to trimming and J lost 2 bases, with 12 bases between them. This CDR3 is 14 amino acids long. The CDR3 DNA follows: TGCGCCAGCAGCCTCCAGGGTAAACAAGAGACCCAGTACTTC. Protein sequence: CASSLQGKQETQYF.

The chain has TRBV18 and TRBJ1-2; D is possibly TRBD1 (5 bases). The length of the CDR3 is 13 residues. Germline V CDR1 and CDR2: KGHSH, LQKENI. Trimming removed 1 base from V and 8 bases from J, with 11 bases in between. In DNA, the CDR3 is TGTGCCAGCTCACCACTAGACAGCAGCGGCTACACCTTC. Its translation is CASSPLDSSGYTF.

V gene TRBV28 combines with J gene TRBJ2-4, with TRBD2 matching 8 bases. V lost 9 bases to trimming and J lost 0 bases; unmatched junction nucleotides: 4. The CDR3 runs 14 residues. Looked up from germline, CDR1 is MDHEN and CDR2 is SYDVKM. CDR3 in amino acids: CASLGGGAKNIQYF. The CDR3 DNA reads TGTGCCAGTCTCGGGGGGGGAGCCAAAAACATTCAGTACTTC.